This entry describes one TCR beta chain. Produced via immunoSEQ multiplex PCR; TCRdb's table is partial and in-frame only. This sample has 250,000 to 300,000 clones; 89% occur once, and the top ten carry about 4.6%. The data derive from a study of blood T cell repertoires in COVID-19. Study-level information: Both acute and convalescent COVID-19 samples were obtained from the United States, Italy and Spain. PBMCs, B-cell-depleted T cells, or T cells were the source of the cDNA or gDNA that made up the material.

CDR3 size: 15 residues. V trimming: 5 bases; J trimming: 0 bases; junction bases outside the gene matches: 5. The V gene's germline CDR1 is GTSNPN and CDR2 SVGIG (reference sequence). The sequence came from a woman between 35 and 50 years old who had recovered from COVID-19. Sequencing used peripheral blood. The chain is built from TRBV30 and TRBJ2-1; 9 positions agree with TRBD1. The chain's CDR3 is CAWSGTGSSYNEQFF. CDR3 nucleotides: TGTGCCTGGTCCGGGACAGGGAGCTCCTACAATGAGCAGTTCTTC.